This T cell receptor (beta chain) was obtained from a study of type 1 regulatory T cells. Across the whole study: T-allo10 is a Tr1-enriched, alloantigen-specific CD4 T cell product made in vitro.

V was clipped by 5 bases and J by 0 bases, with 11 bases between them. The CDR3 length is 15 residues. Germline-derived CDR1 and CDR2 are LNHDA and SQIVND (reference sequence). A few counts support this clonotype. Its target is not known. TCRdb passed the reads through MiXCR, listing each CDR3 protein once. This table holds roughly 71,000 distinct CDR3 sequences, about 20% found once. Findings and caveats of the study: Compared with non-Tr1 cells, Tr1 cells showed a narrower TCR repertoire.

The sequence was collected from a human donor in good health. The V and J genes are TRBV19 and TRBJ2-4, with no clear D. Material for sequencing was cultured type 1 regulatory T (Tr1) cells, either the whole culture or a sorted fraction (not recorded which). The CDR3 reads CASSEDLVAKNIQYF. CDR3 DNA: TGTGCCAGTAGTGAGGACCTGGTAGCCAAAAACATTCAGTACTTC. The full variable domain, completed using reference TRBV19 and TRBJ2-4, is DGGITQSPKYLFRKEGQNVTLSCEQNLNHDAMYWYRQDPGQGLRLIYYSQIVNDFQKGDIAEGYSVSREKKESFPLTVTSAQKNPTAFYLCASSEDLVAKNIQYFGAGTRLSVL.